This T cell receptor (beta chain) was identified during a study of T cell repertoires in cytomegalovirus infection. Germline V CDR1 and CDR2: MNHNS, SASEGT. The CDR3 extends over 14 amino acids. V was cut by 5 bases and J by 1 base, with 11 bases left in between. Each CDR3 protein is one row after TCRdb ran MiXCR on the reads. The profile covers hundreds of thousands of distinct CDR3 sequences, with around 32% appearing a single time and around a sixth taken by the ten largest. This clonotype has only a few counts. Its target is unknown. Here the sequenced sample was cultured PBMCs, taken from culture after CMV antigen stimulation. V and J are TRBV6-1 and TRBJ1-2, with D possibly being TRBD1 (5 bases). The sequence derives from a human donor in good health (CMV status not recorded). Some clones in this sample may be carry-over from other donors' samples. CDR3 region: CASSYGTVNYGYTF. The CDR3 bases are TGTGCCAGCAGTTACGGGACCGTTAACTATGGCTACACCTTC.